This TCR beta chain stems from a study of beta chain features in type 1 diabetes. Every bit of the isolated RNA underwent reverse transcription, so sequencing read expressed TCRB transcripts. TCRdb keeps only in-frame clones here, not all; method: immunoSEQ multiplex PCR. The data hold about 930,000 clones, with 15% to 20% observed a single time. Comment on this clone: The target antigen is unknown.

Germline V lookup: CDR1 MNHNY, CDR2 SVGAGI (reference sequence). V was trimmed by 7 bases and J by 8 bases, leaving 14 bases between them. The CDR3 consists of 12 residues. Study-level findings and limits: Type 1 diabetes patients had fewer VDJ junction insertions and more deletions. Among patients with Type 1 diabetes, TCRB CDR3s were moderately but significantly shorter in every one of the four CD4+ subsets.

The specimen sequenced was naive CD4+ T cells from blood. This chain uses TRBV6-6 with TRBJ1-1; the D gene is possibly TRBD1 (5 bases). This receptor was obtained from a woman in her late teens or twenties in good health. Written as DNA, the CDR3 is TGTGCCAGCACCGAAAACGGGGGGGAAGCTTTCTTT. It yields the protein CASTENGGEAFF.